This TCR beta chain comes out of a study of early T cells in non-severe SARS-CoV-2 infection. V lost 1 base, J lost 7 bases, and 5 bases lay in between. Germline CDR1 is SGHDN and CDR2 is FVKESK. This CDR3 contains 11 residues. This clonotype has a count of ten or more. TCRdb reanalysed the 5' RACE reads using MiXCR and keeps one entry per CDR3 protein. The table includes approximately 65,000 distinct CDR3 sequences, approximately 14% detected once. This sequence originates from an adult who was a healthcare worker with PCR-confirmed SARS-CoV-2 infection or an uninfected control (not recorded which). V gene TRBV14 combines with J gene TRBJ2-7; D not resolved. Specimen: whole blood. The CDR3 spells CASSQVGEQYF. CDR3 coding DNA: TGTGCCAGCAGCCAAGTCGGGGAGCAGTACTTC.